This is a list of T cell receptor beta chains from one sample in a study of cytomegalovirus exposure and HLA in healthy donors. Sequenced by immunoSEQ multiplex PCR; TCRdb stores in-frame clones only, minus some. The table has about 79,000 clones, approximately 93% seen once. Sequencing was carried out using PBMCs. The source is a woman between 25 and 40 years old in good health and CMV-seronegative. CDR3s include the opening cysteine and the closing phenylalanine or tryptophan. Each record gives: clone size, D gene, J gene, CDR3 length, V gene, CDR3 DNA, CDR3 protein. D genes are given only for firm matches. Rows may omit the clone size; those that give it use once, few, many or a size class.

NA	NA	TRBJ2-7	13	TRBV30	TGTGCCTGGAGCACGGGGTTCTCCTACGAGCAGTACTTC	CAWSTGFSYEQYF
NA	TRBD2	TRBJ2-3	13	TRBV5-4	TGTGCCAGCAGCTCTACCGGGACTAGTAGGCAGTATTTT	CASSSTGTSRQYF
NA	TRBD2	TRBJ2-3	15	TRBV7-2	TGTGCCAGCTCTCCCGGGACTAGCGGGGGGATAACGCAGTATTTT	CASSPGTSGGITQYF
NA	NA	TRBJ1-2	15	TRBV5-4	TGTGCCAGCAGCTTGCCCCAAAACGCCTCAGAAAGCTACACCTTC	CASSLPQNASESYTF
NA	NA	TRBJ1-6	17	TRBV4-3	TGCGCCAGCAGCCAGGTCTGGGAGAGCTCCTATAATTCACCCCTCCACTTT	CASSQVWESSYNSPLHF
NA	NA	TRBJ1-2	13	TRBV30	TGTGCCTGGAGTGTAAAATTGGCCCAAGGCTACACCTTC	CAWSVKLAQGYTF
once	NA	TRBJ1-1	13	TRBV11-2	TGTGCCAGCAGTCGGGGGATGAACACTGAAGCTTTCTTT	CASSRGMNTEAFF
NA	TRBD2	TRBJ2-7	15	TRBV28	TGTGCCAGCAGTTTATCAGGCGGGAGAGGGTACGAGCAGTACTTC	CASSLSGGRGYEQYF
NA	NA	TRBJ1-1	14	TRBV18	TGTGCCAGCTCACCACCCCTAATCGACACTGAAGCTTTCTTT	CASSPPLIDTEAFF
NA	TRBD2	TRBJ2-7	15	TRBV19	TGTGCCAGTTCTCACCCGGGGGGGCCCTCCTACGAGCAGTACTTC	CASSHPGGPSYEQYF
NA	NA	TRBJ2-1	13	TRBV5-1	TGCGCCAGCATGAGTGGGAGAGGGAATGAGCAGTTCTTC	CASMSGRGNEQFF
NA	TRBD2	TRBJ2-1	20	TRBV9	TGTGCCAGCAGCGTAGGGTACGTGCTAGCGGGCTTAGACTCCTACAATGAGCAGTTCTTC	CASSVGYVLAGLDSYNEQFF
NA	NA	TRBJ2-5	11	TRBV19	TGTGCCAGTAGTATGGAGGAGACCCAGTACTTC	CASSMEETQYF
NA	TRBD2	TRBJ2-3	18	TRBV4-3	TGCGCCAGCAGCCAAGGAACCAGGACTAGCAGAGTGATAGATACGCAGTATTTT	CASSQGTRTSRVIDTQYF
once	NA	TRBJ1-5	14	TRBV18	TGTGCCAGCTCACCCATTTCCAGCAATCAGCCCCAGCATTTT	CASSPISSNQPQHF
NA	TRBD1	TRBJ1-1	13	TRBV10-1	TGCGCCAGCAGTGAGATACAGGGGACTGAAGCTTTCTTT	CASSEIQGTEAFF
NA	NA	TRBJ1-5	15	TRBV2	TGTGCCAGCAGTGGGTATGGCCTTAGCAATCAGCCCCAGCATTTT	CASSGYGLSNQPQHF
once	TRBD1	TRBJ1-1	11	TRBV4-3	TGCGCCAGCAGCCAGACAGGGGTAGCTTTCTTT	CASSQTGVAFF
NA	TRBD2	TRBJ2-1	15	TRBV27	TGTGCCAGCACCGAGACTAGCGGGGGTCGGAATGAGCAGTTCTTC	CASTETSGGRNEQFF
once	TRBD1	TRBJ2-2	14	TRBV19	TGTGCCAGTAGTAGCCGGACAGGGACCGGGGAGCTGTTTTTT	CASSSRTGTGELFF
NA	NA	TRBJ2-2	21	TRBV23-1	TGCGCCAGCAGTCACCCCCGGAGGGGATCCCCCCCCGCTCTAAACACCGGGGAGCTGTTTTTT	CASSHPRRGSPPALNTGELFF
NA	NA	TRBJ1-2	14	TRBV4-2	TGTGCCAGCAGCCAGGCCGGGACTAACTATGGCTACACCTTC	CASSQAGTNYGYTF
NA	NA	TRBJ2-7	12	TRBV27	TGTGCCAGCAGTCCCCCCGGGGGAGTAAGGTACTTC	CASSPPGGVRYF
NA	NA	TRBJ1-5	15	TRBV7-2	TGTGCCAGCAGCTTAGATGGGCTACGGGAGCAGCCCCAGCATTTT	CASSLDGLREQPQHF
NA	NA	TRBJ2-7	15	TRBV5-5	TGTGCCAGCAGCTTGGACAGGGTAGAAGGATACGAGCAGTACTTC	CASSLDRVEGYEQYF
NA	TRBD1	TRBJ2-7	13	TRBV28	TGTGCCAGCAGCCGGACAGGGTCGTACGAGCAGTACTTC	CASSRTGSYEQYF
NA	TRBD1	TRBJ1-5	15	TRBV6-6	TGTGCCAGCAGCCTACAGGGGGCTATCAATCAGCCCCAGCATTTT	CASSLQGAINQPQHF
NA	NA	TRBJ2-3	17	TRBV19	TGTGCCAGTAGTCCCCCCCTAGGAACAGGAAGCACAGATACGCAGTATTTT	CASSPPLGTGSTDTQYF
once	NA	TRBJ2-7	16	TRBV12-1	TGTGCCAGCACCTTTCTCTCAGGGGCAGACTTATACGAGCAGTACTTC	CASTFLSGADLYEQYF
NA	NA	TRBJ2-2	15	TRBV10-1	TGCGCCAGCAGTGGCGGCAGCATGAACACCGGGGAGCTGTTTTTT	CASSGGSMNTGELFF
NA	NA	TRBJ2-3	16	TRBV7-3	TGTGCCAGCAGCTTAATAACAGGGGGGGACACAGATACGCAGTATTTT	CASSLITGGDTDTQYF
NA	NA	TRBJ1-1	13	TRBV11-2	TGTGCCAGCAGGCGGGGGGGGAACACTGAAGCTTTCTTT	CASRRGGNTEAFF
NA	NA	TRBJ2-5	12	TRBV11-1	TGTGCCAGCAGCGCGCCTGGAGAGACCCAGTACTTC	CASSAPGETQYF
NA	NA	TRBJ1-3	15	TRBV6-5	TGTGCCAGCAGTTACTCGGGGGGGACTGGAAACACCATATATTTT	CASSYSGGTGNTIYF
NA	NA	TRBJ1-1	14	TRBV6-5	TGTGCCAGCAGTTACCGCAGGGGCGACACTGAAGCTTTCTTT	CASSYRRGDTEAFF
NA	TRBD2	TRBJ2-5	16	TRBV9	TGTGCCAGCAGCGTAGGGCTAGCGGGAACTCAAGAGACCCAGTACTTC	CASSVGLAGTQETQYF
NA	NA	TRBJ2-1	15	TRBV7-3	TGTGCCAGCAGCTTAGGTAGCGGCTCCTACAATGAGCAGTTCTTC	CASSLGSGSYNEQFF
NA	NA	TRBJ1-2	15	TRBV4-1	TGCGCCAGCAGCCAAGAGGGACACAGGAACTATGGCTACACCTTC	CASSQEGHRNYGYTF
NA	NA	TRBJ2-5	14	TRBV5-4	TGTGCCAGCAGCTTGAGGAGGGACCAAGAGACCCAGTACTTC	CASSLRRDQETQYF
NA	NA	TRBJ2-3	15	TRBV2	TGTGCCAGCAGTGTATGGACATCAGCAACAGATACGCAGTATTTT	CASSVWTSATDTQYF
NA	NA	TRBJ2-1	15	TRBV6-1	TGTGCCAGCAGCCTTCATGGGAGCTCCTACAATGAGCAGTTCTTC	CASSLHGSSYNEQFF
few	TRBD1	TRBJ1-1	15	TRBV9	TGTGCCAGCAGCGCCACGACAGGGTCTAACACTGAAGCTTTCTTT	CASSATTGSNTEAFF